Below are 8 T cell receptor beta chains sequenced from a single sample in a study of T cell responses to AZD1222 COVID-19 vaccine. Produced via immunoSEQ multiplex PCR; TCRdb's table is partial and in-frame only. Of under 100,000 clones listed, roughly 90% are singletons. Source: peripheral blood, taken on day 0 of AZD1222 vaccination. All receptors derive from an adult in good health.

This chain links TRBV9 with TRBJ1-5; D unresolved. The ends were cut back, 4 bases at V and 3 bases at J, with 14 bases in the middle. Germline V lookup: CDR1 SGDLS, CDR2 YYNGEE. The CDR3 consists of 15 residues. The CDR3 here is CASSPAGLSNQPQHF. CDR3 sequence (DNA): TGTGCCAGCAGCCCCGCCGGACTTTCCAATCAGCCCCAGCATTTT.

By frequency in the sample, this clone is medium-sized. Written as DNA, the CDR3 is TGTGCCAGTAGTCAACCACAGGTATTTGGAACTGAAGCTTTCTTT. Protein: CASSQPQVFGTEAFF. The genes are TRBV19 and TRBJ1-1; D is possibly TRBD1 (5 bases). The germline gives CDR1 LNHDA, CDR2 SQIVND (reference sequence). The CDR3 has 15 amino acids. Trimming took off 5 bases at V and 5 bases at J, with 18 bases between the two ends.

The chain combines TRBV10-3 with TRBJ2-2; D gene unclear. This CDR3 region has 13 residues. From germline, CDR1 is ENHRY and CDR2 SYGVKD. V gave up 0 bases and J gave up 7 bases, with 6 bases separating them. In DNA, the CDR3 is TGTGCCATCAGTGAGTCGACGGACGGGGAGCTGTTTTTT. It encodes CAISESTDGELFF.

The chain uses TRBV30 and TRBJ1-4; TRBD1 matches 9 bases. The trim removed 5 bases at V and 11 bases at J, leaving 9 bases unmatched. Germline V CDR1 and CDR2: GTSNPN, SVGIG (reference sequence). The CDR3 has 13 amino acids. CDR3: CAWRTGTGTKLFF. The CDR3 nucleotides are TGTGCCTGGCGTACCGGGACAGGGACGAAACTGTTTTTT.

The V call is TRBV11-2, the J call TRBJ2-3; D may match TRBD1 or TRBD2 (5 bases each). V was cut by 3 bases and J by 3 bases, with 19 bases left in between. The CDR3 is 17 amino acids. CDR1 is SGHAT and CDR2 is FQNNGV in the germline V gene. Here the CDR3 DNA reads TGTGCCAGCAGCTTTTCGGGCGCAGGGAGAGGGACAGATACGCAGTATTTT. Translating gives CASSFSGAGRGTDTQYF.

The chain's CDR3 is CASSNRVGTDTQYF. DNA of the CDR3: TGTGCCAGCAGCAACAGGGTAGGCACAGATACGCAGTATTTT. The V call is TRBV28, the J call TRBJ2-3; D possibly corresponds to TRBD1 (6 bases). Trimming removed 6 bases from V and 1 base from J, with 11 bases in between. In germline, CDR1 is MDHEN, CDR2 SYDVKM. CDR3 length: 14 residues.

The V call is TRBV4-2, the J call TRBJ1-4; a possible D gene is TRBD1 (6 bases). Trimming cost V 3 bases and J 5 bases, with 10 bases left between them. In germline, CDR1 is LGHNA, CDR2 YNFKEQ. The CDR3 runs to 14 residues. CDR3 sequence (DNA): TGTGCCAGCAGCCAGCTTGGGGGCAATGAAAAACTGTTTTTT. Its protein is CASSQLGGNEKLFF.

The J gene is TRBJ1-1, the V gene TRBV25-1; D not resolved. Germline loops: CDR1 MGHDK, CDR2 SYGVNS. The CDR3 runs 11 residues. Trimming stripped 0 bases from V and 8 bases from J, with 4 bases between. This CDR3 is CASSEYGEAFF. The CDR3 DNA reads as TGTGCCAGCAGTGAATACGGGGAAGCTTTCTTT. Together with reference TRBV25-1 and TRBJ1-1, the CDR3 gives the full variable domain: EADIYQTPRYLVIGTGKKITLECSQTMGHDKMYWYQQDPGMELHLIHYSYGVNSTEKGDLSSESTVSRIRTEHFPLTLESARPSHTSQYLCASSEYGEAFFGQGTRLTVV.